These 25 T cell receptor beta chains came from one sample sequenced in a study of cytomegalovirus exposure and HLA in healthy donors (dated 2017 in TCRdb). The library was made by the immunoSEQ multiplex PCR assay. For the multiplex PCR, a mixture combining 60 forward primers for TCR Vbeta segments and 13 reverse primers for TCR Jbeta segments was used. TCRdb limited this immuneACCESS table to in-frame rearrangements with V and J called. A share of clones is missing; checked studies link under half to unresolved V genes, and the rest is unexplained. For this sample the table gives over 150,000 clones, of which roughly 70% were detected only once. The ten most abundant clones make up approximately 2.9% of the sample. The sample was PBMCs. The receptors were gathered from a male donor in good health and CMV-seronegative.

This chain uses TRBV7-6 with TRBJ2-3; D might be TRBD1 (6 bases). Trimming removed 4 bases at V and 2 bases at J, with 16 bases between. This CDR3 has 16 residues. Germline V lookup: CDR1 SGHVS, CDR2 FNYEAQ. The CDR3 DNA is TGTGCCAGCAGCTCGGGACATCCTTTAATCACAGATACGCAGTATTTT. Its protein is CASSSGHPLITDTQYF. The full variable domain, with the rest looked up from reference TRBV7-6 and TRBJ2-3, is GAGVSQSPRYKVTKRGQDVALRCDPISGHVSLYWYRQALGQGPEFLTYFNYEAQQDKSGLPNDRFSAERPEGSISTLTIQRTEQRDSAMYRCASSSGHPLITDTQYFGPGTRLTVL.

This chain connects TRBV7-9 to TRBJ2-7; no reliable D call. Trimming stripped 3 bases from V and 7 bases from J, with 7 bases between. CDR3 length: 11 residues. CDR1 SEHNR and CDR2 FQNEAQ come from the germline V gene (reference sequence). The CDR3 is CASSFLEEQYF. The CDR3 DNA sequence: TGTGCCAGCAGCTTCTTGGAGGAGCAGTACTTC. The full variable domain, completed using reference TRBV7-9 and TRBJ2-7, is DTGVSQNPRHKITKRGQNVTFRCDPISEHNRLYWYRQTLGQGPEFLTYFQNEAQLEKSRLLSDRFSAERPKGSFSTLEIQRTEQGDSAMYLCASSFLEEQYFGPGTRLTVT.

The table lists this clone with a few counts. The chain is built from TRBV10-3 and TRBJ2-7; D perhaps matches TRBD2 (5 bases). In germline, CDR1 is ENHRY, CDR2 SYGVKD. V was shortened by 4 bases and J by 0 bases, with 16 bases between the two germline ends. The CDR3 has 16 amino acids. The CDR3 DNA reads TGTGCCATCAGTGGGGTCGTCGACGGGAACTCCTACGAGCAGTACTTC. Amino acids: CAISGVVDGNSYEQYF.

The rearrangement links TRBV6-5 to TRBJ2-7; D possibly corresponds to TRBD2 (5 bases). Trimming cost V 0 bases and J 1 base, with 13 bases left between them. The CDR3 consists of 16 residues. CDR1 and CDR2 (germline): MNHEY, SVGAGI. The CDR3 sequence is CASSYSAVGVSYEQYF. The CDR3 DNA sequence: TGTGCCAGCAGTTACTCGGCCGTCGGGGTTTCCTACGAGCAGTACTTC.

V is TRBV30 and J is TRBJ1-4; D possibly corresponds to TRBD1 (5 bases). Trimming cost V 8 bases and J 5 bases, with 30 bases left between them. CDR1 and CDR2 (germline): GTSNPN, SVGIG (reference sequence). This CDR3 region has 18 residues. The CDR3 reads CAQQKTYYRGMGNEKLFF. Here the CDR3 DNA reads TGTGCCCAGCAAAAAACTTACTATCGGGGGATGGGCAATGAAAAACTGTTTTTT.

This rearrangement joins TRBV6-5 to TRBJ1-3, with D perhaps matching TRBD1 (6 bases). The germline gives CDR1 MNHEY, CDR2 SVGAGI. The CDR3 sequence is 15 residues long. Trimming removed 5 bases from V and 0 bases from J, with 11 bases in between. The CDR3 is CASSRGGFSGNTIYF. CDR3 bases: TGTGCCAGCAGTAGGGGGGGCTTCTCTGGAAACACCATATATTTT.

Written as DNA, the CDR3 is TGTGCCAGTAGTACCGGGACAGCTAACGAGCAGTACTTC. This sequence encodes CASSTGTANEQYF. The rearrangement links TRBV19 to TRBJ2-7, with 7 nucleotides matching TRBD1. V shed 4 bases and J 5 bases; nucleotides not matched to a gene: 5. Looked up from germline, CDR1 is LNHDA and CDR2 is SQIVND (reference sequence). This CDR3 is 13 amino acids long.

The rearrangement joins TRBV6-5 to TRBJ2-1; 7 bases fit TRBD2. With V trimmed by 5 bases and J by 8 bases, 12 bases remained unmatched. The length of the CDR3 is 15 residues. CDR1 and CDR2 from the germline V gene are MNHEY and SVGAGI. CDR3 loop: CASSPVEGGRDEQFF. The DNA of the CDR3 is TGTGCCAGCAGTCCCGTCGAGGGAGGGCGGGATGAGCAGTTCTTC.

The chain employs TRBV6-5 and TRBJ1-4, with a weak D call TRBD1 (5 bases). In germline, CDR1 is MNHEY, CDR2 SVGAGI. The V and J ends lost 7 bases and 4 bases respectively, with 16 bases between them. CDR3 length: 15 residues. The CDR3 DNA is TGTGCCAGCAATCGTGGCAGGGCTAATAATGAAAAACTGTTTTTT. This sequence encodes CASNRGRANNEKLFF.

V usage is TRBV30 and J usage is TRBJ2-7; 9 bases are shared with TRBD1. CDR3 size: 14 residues. Germline V gene sequence: CDR1 GTSNPN, CDR2 SVGIG (reference sequence). V lost 3 bases and J lost 5; bases outside the gene matches: 8. CDR3 protein: CAWRVGQGINEQYF. The CDR3 nucleotides read TGTGCCTGGAGGGTTGGACAGGGGATCAACGAGCAGTACTTC.

V and J are TRBV11-2 and TRBJ2-4, with TRBD1 matching over 9 bases. The J segment lost 2 bases and the V segment lost 1 base, leaving 3 bases of the junction unmatched. The germline gives CDR1 SGHAT, CDR2 FQNNGV. The CDR3 loop spans 16 amino acids. CDR3 nucleotides: TGTGCCAGCAGCTTAGTTGGACAGGGGTCCAAAAACATTCAGTACTTC. Protein: CASSLVGQGSKNIQYF. Full variable domain (remainder filled in from reference TRBV11-2 and TRBJ2-4): EAGVAQSPRYKIIEKRQSVAFWCNPISGHATLYWYQQILGQGPKLLIQFQNNGVVDDSQLPKDRFSAERLKGVDSTLKIQPAKLEDSAVYLCASSLVGQGSKNIQYFGAGTRLSVL.

The chain is built from TRBV4-1 and TRBJ1-5; D may be TRBD1 (6 bases). Germline loops: CDR1 MGHRA, CDR2 YSYEKL. This CDR3 has 14 amino acids. Trimming left V 0 bases short and J 6 bases short, with 9 bases between. DNA for the CDR3: TGCGCCAGCAGCCAAGAAACAGGGTTTCAGCCCCAGCATTTT. Amino acids: CASSQETGFQPQHF.

This clone occurred a few times. The rearrangement uses TRBV5-4 and TRBJ2-7; tentatively, D is TRBD2 (6 bases). Trimming left V 2 bases short and J 2 bases short, with 11 bases between. Germline values: CDR1 SGHNT, CDR2 YYREEE (reference sequence). The CDR3 sequence is 14 residues long. This CDR3 is CASSFGREAYEQYF. CDR3 nucleotides: TGTGCCAGCAGCTTCGGCAGGGAGGCCTACGAGCAGTACTTC. Full variable domain (outside the CDR3, taken from reference TRBV5-4 and TRBJ2-7): ETGVTQSPTHLIKTRGQQVTLRCSSQSGHNTVSWYQQALGQGPQFIFQYYREEENGRGNFPPRFSGLQFPNYSSELNVNALELDDSALYLCASSFGREAYEQYFGPGTRLTVT.

This clone has just a few counts. The chain carries TRBV5-4 and TRBJ2-3, with D possibly being TRBD2 (5 bases). The CDR3 consists of 14 residues. Trimming left V 4 bases short and J 3 bases short, with 12 bases between. Germline CDR1 and CDR2: SGHNT and YYREEE (reference sequence). CDR3 amino acids: CASSPRGSTDTQYF. The CDR3 DNA is TGTGCCAGCAGCCCTCGAGGGAGTACAGATACGCAGTATTTT.

V usage is TRBV9 and J usage is TRBJ1-1, with D possibly TRBD1 on 5 matching bases. V lost 7 bases and J lost 0, with 13 bases in between. Germline CDR1 is SGDLS and CDR2 is YYNGEE. CDR3 length equals 14 residues. Here the CDR3 reads CASRSPGMNTEAFF. The CDR3 region has the DNA TGTGCCAGCCGTTCTCCAGGGATGAACACTGAAGCTTTCTTT.

J is TRBJ2-7 and V is TRBV6-1, with D tentatively TRBD2 (5 bases). This CDR3 is 15 amino acids long. Looked up from germline, CDR1 is MNHNS and CDR2 is SASEGT. V lost 5 bases and J 3 bases, leaving 17 bases between the germline ends. The chain's CDR3 is CASSTPGKRVYEQYF. CDR3 in DNA: TGTGCCAGCAGTACCCCGGGGAAGCGTGTCTACGAGCAGTACTTC.

The V and J genes are TRBV10-3 and TRBJ2-7; the D gene is possibly TRBD1 (6 bases). V was pared by 6 bases and J by 2 bases, with 14 bases between. CDR1 is ENHRY and CDR2 is SYGVKD in the germline V gene. CDR3 length: 14 amino acids. CDR3: CAIRKRDTAYEQYF. The CDR3 DNA reads TGTGCCATCAGGAAAAGGGACACAGCCTACGAGCAGTACTTC.

The V and J genes are TRBV28 and TRBJ1-1; 7 nucleotides line up with TRBD1. V lost 5 bases to trimming and J lost 5 bases; unmatched junction nucleotides: 11. This CDR3 region has 15 residues. The germline V gene encodes CDR1 MDHEN and CDR2 SYDVKM. The CDR3 spells CASSPGQRARTEAFF. In DNA form, the CDR3 reads TGTGCCAGCAGTCCGGGACAGAGGGCGCGAACTGAAGCTTTCTTT.

This clone has a single count. This rearrangement joins TRBV29-1 to TRBJ2-7, with TRBD2 matching over 11 bases. The germline V gene has CDR1 SQVTM and CDR2 ANQGSEA. Unmatched junction bases numbered 13, after V lost 7 bases and J lost 2 bases. The CDR3 extends over 16 amino acids. The CDR3 sequence: CSAAGLLAGDTYEQYF. CDR3 DNA sequence: TGCAGCGCGGCGGGGTTACTAGCGGGAGATACCTACGAGCAGTACTTC.

The V gene is TRBV19, the J gene TRBJ2-1; no clear D. Germline lookup yields CDR1 LNHDA and CDR2 SQIVND (reference sequence). The germline V and J ends were trimmed by 1 base and 4 bases, with 14 bases remaining between them. CDR3 length equals 16 residues. The chain's CDR3 is CASSIGSRAVYNEQFF. The CDR3 coding sequence is TGTGCCAGTAGTATAGGAAGTAGAGCTGTATACAATGAGCAGTTCTTC.

A single count supports this clone. This sequence joins TRBV27 and TRBJ2-7; D unclear. Germline CDR1 reads MNHEY; CDR2 reads SMNVEV (reference sequence). The CDR3 has 15 amino acids. V lost 5 bases and J lost 2, with 16 bases in between. As DNA, the CDR3 is TGTGCCAGCAGTCCCGCCGAAGCTCCAACCTACGAGCAGTACTTC. Residues: CASSPAEAPTYEQYF.

The count of this clone is one. This rearrangement joins TRBV28 to TRBJ1-2, with a tentative D call TRBD1 (6 bases). CDR1 is MDHEN and CDR2 is SYDVKM in the germline V gene. The germline V and J ends were trimmed by 1 base and 1 base, with 7 bases remaining between them. This CDR3 is 14 amino acids long. The CDR3 sequence: CASSLSGVNYGYTF. DNA of the CDR3: TGTGCCAGCAGTTTATCAGGGGTTAACTATGGCTACACCTTC.

The V call is TRBV6-1, the J call TRBJ2-1; TRBD1 matches 9 bases. This CDR3 has 16 residues. The V segment lost 1 base and the J segment 7 bases; nucleotides outside the gene matches: 8. CDR1 MNHNS and CDR2 SASEGT come from the germline V gene. The CDR3 coding sequence is TGTGCCAGCAGTGAAGTTGACAGGGGGTTGGATAATGAGCAGTTCTTC. Amino acids: CASSEVDRGLDNEQFF.

This clone was seen a single time. The sample has other DNA sequences that encode this CDR3 too. This sequence joins TRBV28 and TRBJ2-7; D not resolved. Germline V CDR1 and CDR2: MDHEN, SYDVKM. V was trimmed by 3 bases and J by 2 bases, leaving 2 bases between them. The CDR3 covers 11 residues. CDR3 nucleotide sequence: TGTGCCAGCAGTTTCACCTACGAGCAGTACTTC. Translation: CASSFTYEQYF.

The chain uses TRBV6-4 and TRBJ1-6; D unresolved. Germline loops: CDR1 MRHNA, CDR2 SNTAGT. Deletions cut 2 bases from V and 6 bases from J, with 11 bases between. CDR3 length: 15 amino acids. This CDR3 reads CASSDLRVGNSPLHF. The CDR3 DNA is TGTGCCAGCAGTGACCTGAGGGTCGGTAATTCACCCCTCCACTTT.